The T cell receptor beta chain under discussion was sequenced for a study of control samples from healthy donors and cancer patients (dated by TCRdb to 2020 to 2022). Concerning this clone itself: Its specific antigen is unknown. Base qualities were left out, and no much larger clone turns up one base away.

Libraries were made using the immunoSEQ multiplex PCR assay. TCRdb limited this immuneACCESS table to in-frame rearrangements with V and J called. A share of clones is missing; checked studies link under half to unresolved V genes, and the rest is unexplained. This sample gives approximately 170,000 clones in total; approximately 90% of them show up just once. Approximately 0.7% of the sample is taken by the ten largest. CDR1 and CDR2, per the germline V gene, are LGHNT and FRNRAP. V loses 6 bases of germline sequence and J loses 6 bases, and the interval between the two ends is 21 bases. The CDR3 covers 15 residues, taking in both the cysteine and the phenylalanine. Solely the CDR3 DNA is kept, with 45 bases framed from the first base.

The source material was blood. The source of this sequence is a woman under 40 in good health. Recombination joined TRBV12-5 with TRBJ2-7, with the D call perhaps TRBD1 or TRBD2, each one matching 5 bases. The sequenced DNA is TGTGCTAGTGGCCTTGGGGACGTGGGGTCGGGCGAGCAGTACTTC. Its coded protein is CASGLGDVGSGEQYF.